The clone carrying this T cell receptor (beta chain) is classed as medium-sized. Germline V CDR1 and CDR2: SGHNT, YYREEE (reference sequence). V was pared by 0 bases and J by 6 bases, with 12 bases between. The CDR3 loop spans 15 amino acids. This entry belongs to a study of cytotoxic CD8 clonotypes in ibrutinib-treated CLL. Repertoires were generated with immunoSEQ multiplex PCR, while TCRdb's copy carries only in-frame clones and drops some. The sample lists 40,000 or so clones, 70% seen once, with 10% in the top ten. This TCR derives from a human donor with chronic lymphocytic leukemia. This specimen was PBMCs, taken at disease progression, from a patient treated with ibrutinib. This chain joins TRBV5-4 and TRBJ2-2, with D hard to call. DNA of the CDR3: TGTGCCAGCAGCTTGGACAGCCTGCTGTCCGGGGAGCTGTTTTTT. Translating gives CASSLDSLLSGELFF.